The next 7 T cell receptor beta chains were all read from a single sample in a study of technical replicates of blood from a few donors. Clones were read by immunoSEQ multiplex PCR, and TCRdb kept only the in-frame ones, dropping some. The top ten clones hold more than 0.2% of a sample with over 90,000 clones, 95% of them seen once. Sequencing was carried out using T cells isolated from PBMCs. Receptors originate from a human donor in good health.

V gene TRBV4-1 combines with J gene TRBJ2-5; D may be TRBD2 (5 bases). The CDR3 sequence is 15 residues long. Between the trimmed V and J ends, which lost 0 bases and 1 base, there was a span of 9 bases. The germline gives CDR1 MGHRA, CDR2 YSYEKL. CDR3 amino acids: CASSQDGGLQETQYF. In DNA form, the CDR3 reads TGCGCCAGCAGCCAAGATGGCGGACTCCAAGAGACCCAGTACTTC.

The rearrangement uses TRBV2 and TRBJ2-7, with TRBD2 matching over 7 bases. There are 15 residues in the CDR3. CDR1 and CDR2 from the germline V gene are SNHLY and FYNNEI. J lost 2 bases, V lost 4 bases, and 8 bases had no gene match. The CDR3 protein is CASSGTGTTAYEQYF. Written as DNA, the CDR3 is TGTGCCAGCAGTGGAACCGGGACTACAGCCTACGAGCAGTACTTC.

The CDR3 DNA sequence: TGTGCCAGCAGTGAAGCGGGGGGCCGGGACAGGGTTGGCTACACCTTC. This translates into CASSEAGGRDRVGYTF. The chain joins TRBV2 to TRBJ1-2, with TRBD1 matching 9 bases. The J segment lost 7 bases and the V segment lost 0 bases, leaving 9 bases of the junction unmatched. This CDR3 region has 16 residues. Germline CDR1 reads SNHLY; CDR2 reads FYNNEI.

The chain carries TRBV7-8 and TRBJ2-3; 10 bases align to TRBD2. The CDR3 runs 17 residues. Germline V lookup: CDR1 SGHVS, CDR2 FQNEAQ. With V trimmed by 7 bases and J by 6 bases, 16 bases remained unmatched. Here the CDR3 reads CASTKLAGVILADTQYF. The CDR3 bases are TGTGCCAGCACCAAGCTAGCGGGAGTAATCCTTGCGGATACGCAGTATTTT.

V and J are TRBV5-5 and TRBJ2-2, with TRBD1 as a possible D gene (6 bases). The CDR3 spans 14 residues. In germline, CDR1 is SGHKS, CDR2 YYEKEE (reference sequence). V dropped 1 base and J dropped 4 bases, with 8 bases sitting between them. CDR3 region: CASSLNRVTGELFF. For the CDR3, the DNA is TGTGCCAGCAGCTTGAACAGGGTCACCGGGGAGCTGTTTTTT.

This clone was observed a few times. Written as DNA, the CDR3 is TGCGCCAGCAGTGAGACAGGGGTAGCCGAGCAGTACTTC. Its translation: CASSETGVAEQYF. The chain employs TRBV10-1 and TRBJ2-7; 7 positions agree with TRBD1. CDR1 is WNHNN and CDR2 is SYGVQD in the germline V gene (reference sequence). V was pared by 2 bases and J by 6 bases, with 4 bases of the junction left unmatched. The CDR3 loop spans 13 amino acids.

V is TRBV19 and J is TRBJ2-7; possibly TRBD1 for D (5 bases). V lost 3 bases and J 2 bases, leaving 11 bases between the germline ends. CDR1 and CDR2 (germline): LNHDA, SQIVND (reference sequence). The CDR3 loop spans 14 amino acids. The CDR3 region has the DNA TGTGCCAGTAGTATCACAGGTTTTACCTACGAGCAGTACTTC. It codes for CASSITGFTYEQYF.